The entry below describes one T cell receptor (beta chain). Donors of Cohort 3 who recovered were those that had two negative PCRs, clearance, or symptom resolution. This sample stems from a study of blood T cell repertoires in COVID-19. Original data processing: Nucleated cell counts were estimated from reference gene primer amplification. Sequencing used immunoSEQ multiplex PCR; TCRdb keeps in-frame clones, though not all of them. The V and J calls and clone size are taken from that table; D and trimming were inferred from the DNA. The sample has 300,000 or so clones; over 75% are singletons. CDR3 length: 15 residues. V dropped 5 bases and J dropped 3 bases, with 16 bases sitting between them. CDR1 and CDR2 (germline): SGHTA, FQGNSA.

This chain joins TRBV7-2 and TRBJ1-1; weak D call: TRBD1 (6 bases). The sample taken for sequencing was PBMCs or T cells enriched from blood (not recorded which). The sequence came from a woman in her twenties or thirties who had recovered from COVID-19. The CDR3 is CASSPQDRQYTEAFF. CDR3 coding DNA: TGTGCCAGCAGCCCTCAAGACAGGCAATACACTGAAGCTTTCTTT.